The entry below gives a single T cell receptor (beta chain) sequence along with its context. Its antigen is unidentified. The data originate from a study of cytomegalovirus exposure and HLA in healthy donors. Study-level findings and limits: Later analysis showed TCR association rates varying by HLA locus, highest for DRB1 and lowest for HLA-C.

Nominal health characterized the donors when sampled, though unrecorded immune exposures were likely. CDR1 and CDR2 from the germline V gene are DFQATT and SNEGSKA (reference sequence). V gave up 6 bases and J gave up 14 bases; unmatched junction bases: 10. The CDR3 is 11 residues long. Amplification used 60 Vbeta primers and 13 Jbeta primers. Some clones are missing from TCRdb's copy, which holds only in-frame ones; the method was immunoSEQ multiplex PCR. The sample lists about 160,000 clones, around 75% occurring once. Sequencing input: PBMCs. V usage is TRBV20-1 and J usage is TRBJ2-3; 8 nucleotides agree with TRBD1. The source is a female donor in good health and CMV-seronegative. The CDR3: CSADPGQAVYF. In DNA form, the CDR3 reads TGCAGTGCGGATCCGGGACAGGCGGTGTATTTT.